What follows is one T cell receptor (beta chain) and its context. The antigen is undetermined. The CDR3 runs to 14 residues. Germline CDR1 and CDR2: MNHEY and SVGAGI. This entry comes from a study of shared clonotypes between healthy human individuals. Overall study: The study enrolled two women and three men aged 18 to 49.

Study observations and caveats: In this cohort, only blood was sampled, and tissue repertoires likely differ.

Authors' processing steps: Junction-only immunoSEQ data arrived without quality scores, meaning filtering differed. The table came from immunoSEQ multiplex PCR; TCRdb's copy has only in-frame clones and leaves some out. D and trimming were read from the DNA, whereas the V and J calls and clone size are those reported in that table. The sample lists hundreds of thousands of clones, roughly 77% occurring once. Each unsorted sample relied on about 90 million PBMCs as its source of genomic DNA. The sequence was obtained from a woman between 35 and 50 years old in good health. Some clones in this sample may be carry-over from other donors' samples. The rearrangement links TRBV6-5 to TRBJ2-5; 9 bases align to TRBD2. The DNA end lines up better with TRBJ2-7; the J call may be wrong. Sequenced input: PBMCs. CDR3: CASSYRLAGPEQYF. In DNA form, the CDR3 reads TGTGCCAGCAGTTACCGTCTAGCGGGACCCGAGCAGTACTTC.